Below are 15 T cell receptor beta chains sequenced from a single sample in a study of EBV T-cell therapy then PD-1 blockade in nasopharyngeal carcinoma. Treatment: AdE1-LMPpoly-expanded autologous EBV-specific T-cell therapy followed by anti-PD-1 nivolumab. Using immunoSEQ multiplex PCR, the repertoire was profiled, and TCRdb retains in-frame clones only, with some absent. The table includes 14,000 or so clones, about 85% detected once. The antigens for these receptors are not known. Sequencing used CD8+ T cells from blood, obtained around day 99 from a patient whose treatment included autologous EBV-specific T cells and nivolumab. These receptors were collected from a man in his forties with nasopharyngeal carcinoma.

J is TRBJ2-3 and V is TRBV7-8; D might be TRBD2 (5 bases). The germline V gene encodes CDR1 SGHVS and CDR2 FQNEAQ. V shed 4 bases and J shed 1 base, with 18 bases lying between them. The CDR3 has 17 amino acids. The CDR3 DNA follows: TGTGCCAGCAGCTCACCTACTAGGGTTTTGGGCACAGATACGCAGTATTTT. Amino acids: CASSSPTRVLGTDTQYF.

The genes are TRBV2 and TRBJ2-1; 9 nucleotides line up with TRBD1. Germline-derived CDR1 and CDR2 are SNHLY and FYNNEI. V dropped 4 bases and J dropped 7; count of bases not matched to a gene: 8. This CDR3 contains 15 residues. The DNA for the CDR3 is TGTGCCAGCAGTGCGGGGACAGGGCCTCGGAATGAGCAGTTCTTC. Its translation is CASSAGTGPRNEQFF.

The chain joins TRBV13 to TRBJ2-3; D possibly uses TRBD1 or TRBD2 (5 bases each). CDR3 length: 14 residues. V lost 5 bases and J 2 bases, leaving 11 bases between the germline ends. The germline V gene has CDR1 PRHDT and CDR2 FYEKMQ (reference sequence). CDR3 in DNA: TGTGCCAGCAGCCAGGGACGGATCACAGATACGCAGTATTTT. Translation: CASSQGRITDTQYF.

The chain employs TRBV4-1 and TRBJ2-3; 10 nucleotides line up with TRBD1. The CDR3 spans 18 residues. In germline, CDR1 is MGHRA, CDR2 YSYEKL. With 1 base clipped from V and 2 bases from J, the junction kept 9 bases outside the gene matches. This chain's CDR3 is CASSQVARTGGITDTQYF. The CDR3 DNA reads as TGCGCCAGCAGCCAAGTGGCAAGGACAGGGGGGATCACAGATACGCAGTATTTT.

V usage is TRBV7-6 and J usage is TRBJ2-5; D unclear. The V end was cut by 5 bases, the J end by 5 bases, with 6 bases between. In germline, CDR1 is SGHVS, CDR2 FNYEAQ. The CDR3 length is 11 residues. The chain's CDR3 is CASSPGETQYF. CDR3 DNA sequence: TGTGCCAGCAGCCCCGGGGAGACCCAGTACTTC. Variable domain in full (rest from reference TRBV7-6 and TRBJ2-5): GAGVSQSPRYKVTKRGQDVALRCDPISGHVSLYWYRQALGQGPEFLTYFNYEAQQDKSGLPNDRFSAERPEGSISTLTIQRTEQRDSAMYRCASSPGETQYFGPGTRLLVL.

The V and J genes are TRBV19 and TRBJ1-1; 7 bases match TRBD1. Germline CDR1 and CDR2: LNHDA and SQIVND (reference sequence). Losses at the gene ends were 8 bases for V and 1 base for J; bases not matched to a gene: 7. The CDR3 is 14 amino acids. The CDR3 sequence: CASRPTGRNTEAFF. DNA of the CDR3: TGTGCCAGTCGACCGACAGGGAGGAACACTGAAGCTTTCTTT.

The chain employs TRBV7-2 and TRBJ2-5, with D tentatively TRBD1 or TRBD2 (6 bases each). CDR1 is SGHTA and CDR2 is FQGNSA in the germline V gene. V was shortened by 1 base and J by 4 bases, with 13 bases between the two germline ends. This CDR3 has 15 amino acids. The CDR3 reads CASSLVWGASETQYF. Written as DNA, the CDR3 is TGTGCCAGCAGCTTAGTGTGGGGGGCGTCAGAGACCCAGTACTTC. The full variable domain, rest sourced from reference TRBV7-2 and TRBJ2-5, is GAGVSQSPSNKVTEKGKDVELRCDPISGHTALYWYRQSLGQGLEFLIYFQGNSAPDKSGLPSDRFSAERTGGSVSTLTIQRTQQEDSAVYLCASSLVWGASETQYFGPGTRLLVL.

The CDR3: CASSPKKTSSAANTEAFF. CDR3 in DNA: TGTGCCAGCAGCCCAAAGAAGACAAGTTCGGCTGCAAACACTGAAGCTTTCTTT. The V and J genes are TRBV7-8 and TRBJ1-1; D uncertain. Germline CDR1 is SGHVS and CDR2 is FQNEAQ. V dropped 5 bases and J dropped 2 bases, with 24 bases sitting between them. CDR3 length: 18 amino acids.

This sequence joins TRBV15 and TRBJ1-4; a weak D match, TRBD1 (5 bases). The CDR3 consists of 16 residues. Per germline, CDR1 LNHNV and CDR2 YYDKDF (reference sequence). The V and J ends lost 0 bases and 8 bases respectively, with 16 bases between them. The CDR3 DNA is TGTGCCACCAGCAGAGACTCCACAGGATACGAAGAAAAACTGTTTTTT. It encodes CATSRDSTGYEEKLFF.

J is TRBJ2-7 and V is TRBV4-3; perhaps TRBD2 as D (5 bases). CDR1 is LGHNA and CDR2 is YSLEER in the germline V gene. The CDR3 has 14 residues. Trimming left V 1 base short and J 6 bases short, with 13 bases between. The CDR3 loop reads CASSQGSGNGEQYF. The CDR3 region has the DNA TGCGCCAGCAGCCAAGGATCCGGGAACGGCGAGCAGTACTTC.

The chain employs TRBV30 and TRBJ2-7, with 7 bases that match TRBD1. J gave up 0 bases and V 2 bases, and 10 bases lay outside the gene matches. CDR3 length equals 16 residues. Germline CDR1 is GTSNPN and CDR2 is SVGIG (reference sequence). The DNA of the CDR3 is TGTGCCTGGAGTCCGACTCCGGGACAGAGCTCCTACGAGCAGTACTTC. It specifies CAWSPTPGQSSYEQYF.

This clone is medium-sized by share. This chain's CDR3 is CASSRRGEPADEQFF. For the CDR3, the DNA is TGTGCCAGTAGTAGGAGGGGGGAGCCGGCCGATGAGCAGTTCTTC. The chain joins TRBV19 to TRBJ2-1; perhaps D is TRBD1 or TRBD2 (6 bases each). V lost 4 bases and J 8 bases, leaving 18 bases between the germline ends. CDR3 size: 15 residues. CDR1 LNHDA and CDR2 SQIVND come from the germline V gene (reference sequence).

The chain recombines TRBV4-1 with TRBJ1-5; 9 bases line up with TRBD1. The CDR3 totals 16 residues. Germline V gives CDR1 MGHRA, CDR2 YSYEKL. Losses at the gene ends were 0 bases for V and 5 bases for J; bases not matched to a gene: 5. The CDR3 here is CASSQDPTGGYQPQHF. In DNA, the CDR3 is TGCGCCAGCAGCCAAGACCCGACAGGGGGATATCAGCCCCAGCATTTT.

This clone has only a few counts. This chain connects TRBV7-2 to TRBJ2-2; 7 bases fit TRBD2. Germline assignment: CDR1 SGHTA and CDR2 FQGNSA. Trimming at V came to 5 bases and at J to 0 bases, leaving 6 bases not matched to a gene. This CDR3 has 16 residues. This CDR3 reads CASSPVGGSNTGELFF. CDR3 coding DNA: TGTGCCAGCAGCCCAGTGGGGGGGTCGAACACCGGGGAGCTGTTTTTT.

The CDR3 sequence: CASKLAGGNEQFF. For the CDR3, the DNA is TGTGCCAGCAAACTAGCGGGGGGAAATGAGCAGTTCTTC. The V call is TRBV13, the J call TRBJ2-1; 12 nucleotides line up with TRBD2. Per germline, CDR1 PRHDT and CDR2 FYEKMQ (reference sequence). V was clipped by 7 bases and J by 7 bases; unmatched bases: 2. The CDR3 spans 13 residues.